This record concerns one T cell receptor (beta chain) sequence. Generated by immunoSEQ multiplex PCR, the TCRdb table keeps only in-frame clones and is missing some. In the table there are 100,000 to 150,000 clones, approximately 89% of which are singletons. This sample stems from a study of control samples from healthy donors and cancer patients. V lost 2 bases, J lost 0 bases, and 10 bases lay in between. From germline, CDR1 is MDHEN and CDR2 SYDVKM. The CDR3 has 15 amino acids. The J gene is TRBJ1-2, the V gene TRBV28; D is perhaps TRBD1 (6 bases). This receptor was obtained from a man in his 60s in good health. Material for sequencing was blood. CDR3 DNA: TGTGCCAGCAGTTTAAAGGGGGACACTAACTATGGCTACACCTTC. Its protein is CASSLKGDTNYGYTF.